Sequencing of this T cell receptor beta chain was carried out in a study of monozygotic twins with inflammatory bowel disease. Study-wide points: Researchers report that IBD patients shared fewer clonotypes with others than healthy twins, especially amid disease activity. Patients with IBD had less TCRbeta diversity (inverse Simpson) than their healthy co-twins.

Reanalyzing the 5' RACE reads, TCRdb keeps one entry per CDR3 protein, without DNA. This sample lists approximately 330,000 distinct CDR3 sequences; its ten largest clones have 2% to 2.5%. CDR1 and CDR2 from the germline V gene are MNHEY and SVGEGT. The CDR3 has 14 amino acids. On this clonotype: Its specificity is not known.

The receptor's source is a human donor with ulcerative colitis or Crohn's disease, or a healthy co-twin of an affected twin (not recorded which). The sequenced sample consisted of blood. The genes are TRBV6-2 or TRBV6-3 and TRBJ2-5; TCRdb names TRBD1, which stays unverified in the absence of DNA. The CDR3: CASMTTGSKETQYF.